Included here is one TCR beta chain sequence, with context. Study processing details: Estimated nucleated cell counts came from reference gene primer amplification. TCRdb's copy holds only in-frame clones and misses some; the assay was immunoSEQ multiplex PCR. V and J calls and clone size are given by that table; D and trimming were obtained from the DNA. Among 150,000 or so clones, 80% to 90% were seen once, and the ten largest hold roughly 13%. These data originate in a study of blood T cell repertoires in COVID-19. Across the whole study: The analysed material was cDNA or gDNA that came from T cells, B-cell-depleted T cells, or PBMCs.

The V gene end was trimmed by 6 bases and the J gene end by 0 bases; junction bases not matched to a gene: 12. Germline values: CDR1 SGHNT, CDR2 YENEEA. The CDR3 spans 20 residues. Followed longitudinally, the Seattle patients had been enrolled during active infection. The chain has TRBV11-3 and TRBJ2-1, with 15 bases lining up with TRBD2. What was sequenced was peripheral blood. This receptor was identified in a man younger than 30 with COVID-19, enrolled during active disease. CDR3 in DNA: TGTGCCAGCAGTAAAAGTGGACTAGCGGGAGGGGTTAGCTCCTACAATGAGCAGTTCTTC. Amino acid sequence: CASSKSGLAGGVSSYNEQFF.